A selection of T cell receptor beta chains follows, all from one sample in a study of CD8+ T cells in alopecia areata. This table comes from immunoSEQ multiplex PCR, and its TCRdb copy is limited to in-frame clones, with some not included. The top ten hold around 25% of the sample, which has fewer than 150,000 clones, roughly four fifths seen once. The starting material was CD8+ T cells sorted from blood, obtained at week 4, from a patient treated with tofacitinib. The receptors shown here come from a human donor with alopecia areata. CDR3s include the opening cysteine and the closing phenylalanine or tryptophan. D genes are given only for firm matches. Size is stated for part of the rows, as once, few or many counts, or as a class when the clone is expanded.

v_call: TRBV29-1; d_call: -; j_call: TRBJ1-2; clone_size: -; cdr3_nt: TGCAGCGCCCTAGGGGGAAACTATGGCTACACCTTC; cdr3_aa: CSALGGNYGYTF
v_call: TRBV29-1; d_call: -; j_call: TRBJ2-1; clone_size: few; cdr3_nt: TGCAGCACCTCTGGGGGGCCTTCCCGGGGGTTCTTC; cdr3_aa: CSTSGGPSRGFF
v_call: TRBV27; d_call: TRBD1; j_call: TRBJ1-1; clone_size: -; cdr3_nt: TGTGCCAGCAGTTCACCCTTGGACAGGCAGGGCGCTTTCTTT; cdr3_aa: CASSSPLDRQGAFF
v_call: TRBV7-9; d_call: -; j_call: TRBJ1-6; clone_size: -; cdr3_nt: TGTGCCAGCAGCTTACAGGGACTCTCCTATAATTCACCCCTCCACTTT; cdr3_aa: CASSLQGLSYNSPLHF
v_call: TRBV7-9; d_call: TRBD2; j_call: TRBJ2-5; clone_size: -; cdr3_nt: TGTGCCAGCAGCTTAGCGGGGGGGAAAGAGACCCAGTACTTC; cdr3_aa: CASSLAGGKETQYF
v_call: TRBV4-1; d_call: -; j_call: TRBJ2-3; clone_size: -; cdr3_nt: TGCGCCAGCAGCCTTGGGGGCGGGGGCAGGGGCACAGATACGCAGTATTTT; cdr3_aa: CASSLGGGGRGTDTQYF
v_call: TRBV27; d_call: TRBD2; j_call: TRBJ2-3; clone_size: -; cdr3_nt: TGTGCCAGCAGTCCTCGTGCGGGACTAGCGAGGAATAATTCAGATACGCAGTATTTT; cdr3_aa: CASSPRAGLARNNSDTQYF
v_call: TRBV4-3; d_call: TRBD2; j_call: TRBJ2-3; clone_size: -; cdr3_nt: TGCGCCAGCAGCCAAGGGGCCCTCCCCGGGGGGGCAACAGATACGCAGTATTTT; cdr3_aa: CASSQGALPGGATDTQYF
v_call: TRBV4-3; d_call: TRBD2; j_call: TRBJ2-3; clone_size: -; cdr3_nt: TGCGCCAGCAGCCGAGGACGCGGGACTAGCGGGAATACGCAGTATTTT; cdr3_aa: CASSRGRGTSGNTQYF
v_call: TRBV4-1; d_call: -; j_call: TRBJ1-1; clone_size: -; cdr3_nt: TGCGCCAGCAGCCAATCCAAGGCACTCAGGGGACCTGAAGCTTTCTTT; cdr3_aa: CASSQSKALRGPEAFF
v_call: TRBV5-6; d_call: -; j_call: TRBJ2-7; clone_size: -; cdr3_nt: TGTGCCAGCAGCTTGGCAGGGGACTTCTACGAGCAGTACTTC; cdr3_aa: CASSLAGDFYEQYF
v_call: TRBV30; d_call: -; j_call: TRBJ2-3; clone_size: few; cdr3_nt: TGTGCCTGGACCGCTTATCGGACAGATACGCAGTATTTT; cdr3_aa: CAWTAYRTDTQYF
v_call: TRBV4-1; d_call: -; j_call: TRBJ1-1; clone_size: -; cdr3_nt: TGCGCCAGCAGCCAAGACGACCTCGGCGGCACTGAAGCTTTCTTT; cdr3_aa: CASSQDDLGGTEAFF
v_call: TRBV11-2; d_call: TRBD1; j_call: TRBJ2-7; clone_size: -; cdr3_nt: TGTGCCAGCAGCTTAGGGACAGGGGGAAGCTACGAGCAGTACTTC; cdr3_aa: CASSLGTGGSYEQYF
v_call: TRBV29-1; d_call: TRBD1; j_call: TRBJ2-7; clone_size: once; cdr3_nt: TGCAGCGTTGCACAGGGGGATTACGAGCAGTACTTC; cdr3_aa: CSVAQGDYEQYF
v_call: TRBV7-9; d_call: -; j_call: TRBJ1-1; clone_size: -; cdr3_nt: TGTGCCAGCAGCTTACAGACGGATGAAGCTTTCTTT; cdr3_aa: CASSLQTDEAFF
v_call: TRBV7-9; d_call: -; j_call: TRBJ2-3; clone_size: -; cdr3_nt: TGTGCCAGCAGACAAAATACGGGGGGCACAGATACGCAGTATTTT; cdr3_aa: CASRQNTGGTDTQYF
v_call: TRBV9; d_call: -; j_call: TRBJ2-5; clone_size: -; cdr3_nt: TGTGCCAGCAGCGTAGGGGGGAGCGGACAAGAGACCCAGTACTTC; cdr3_aa: CASSVGGSGQETQYF
v_call: TRBV6-5; d_call: -; j_call: TRBJ2-5; clone_size: -; cdr3_nt: TGTGCCAGGGTGGATGGCGGAAAAGAGACCCAGTACTTC; cdr3_aa: CARVDGGKETQYF
v_call: TRBV6-1; d_call: -; j_call: TRBJ1-1; clone_size: -; cdr3_nt: TGTGCCAGCAGTGAGGCAAAAGGTTTGAACACTGAAGCTTTCTTT; cdr3_aa: CASSEAKGLNTEAFF
v_call: TRBV29-1; d_call: TRBD1; j_call: TRBJ1-1; clone_size: -; cdr3_nt: TGCAGCGTTCCTGGGACAGGGAACACTGAAGCTTTCTTT; cdr3_aa: CSVPGTGNTEAFF
v_call: TRBV15; d_call: -; j_call: TRBJ2-7; clone_size: -; cdr3_nt: TGTGCCACCAGCAGAGATTCCCTGTACAGCTATTCAAGCTACGAGCAGTACTTC; cdr3_aa: CATSRDSLYSYSSYEQYF
v_call: TRBV5-4; d_call: TRBD1; j_call: TRBJ2-3; clone_size: -; cdr3_nt: TGTGCCAGCAGCGGATTAGGGGGCACCTGGGATACGCAGTATTTT; cdr3_aa: CASSGLGGTWDTQYF
v_call: TRBV5-6; d_call: -; j_call: TRBJ2-7; clone_size: few; cdr3_nt: TGTGCCAGCAGCTTGGTGGACGTAGACTACGAGCAGTACTTC; cdr3_aa: CASSLVDVDYEQYF
v_call: TRBV28; d_call: -; j_call: TRBJ2-1; clone_size: few; cdr3_nt: TGTGCCAGCAGCCTCGAGCACAATGAGCAGTTCTTC; cdr3_aa: CASSLEHNEQFF
v_call: TRBV30; d_call: -; j_call: TRBJ2-7; clone_size: -; cdr3_nt: TGTGCCTGGAATTGGGATTCGGGAAGGAACTACGAGCAGTACTTC; cdr3_aa: CAWNWDSGRNYEQYF
v_call: TRBV7-9; d_call: -; j_call: TRBJ2-2; clone_size: few; cdr3_nt: TGTGCCAGCAGCTTACAGAACGTCTGGGAGCTGTTTTTT; cdr3_aa: CASSLQNVWELFF
v_call: TRBV29-1; d_call: -; j_call: TRBJ2-2; clone_size: -; cdr3_nt: TGCAGCGTTGAATCTGACGAGAACACCGGGGAGCTGTTTTTT; cdr3_aa: CSVESDENTGELFF
v_call: TRBV27; d_call: -; j_call: TRBJ2-4; clone_size: -; cdr3_nt: TGTGCCAGCAGTGCTTTGGGGCCAGAAAACATTCAGTACTTC; cdr3_aa: CASSALGPENIQYF
v_call: TRBV4-3; d_call: TRBD1; j_call: TRBJ2-7; clone_size: -; cdr3_nt: TGCGCCAGCAGCCACTCCGCAGGACAGGCACCGTACGAGCAGTACTTC; cdr3_aa: CASSHSAGQAPYEQYF
v_call: TRBV27; d_call: -; j_call: TRBJ2-3; clone_size: -; cdr3_nt: TGTGCCAGCAGGTCGGGGCTGGCCACAGATACGCAGTATTTT; cdr3_aa: CASRSGLATDTQYF
v_call: TRBV4-1; d_call: TRBD2; j_call: TRBJ2-1; clone_size: -; cdr3_nt: TGCGCCAGCAGCCAAGTCACCGGGACTAGGTGGTTCTTC; cdr3_aa: CASSQVTGTRWFF
v_call: TRBV19; d_call: -; j_call: TRBJ2-1; clone_size: -; cdr3_nt: TGTGCCAGTAGGCGTGGCGCGGATCAGGACAATGAGCAGTTCTTC; cdr3_aa: CASRRGADQDNEQFF
v_call: TRBV6-6; d_call: TRBD1; j_call: TRBJ1-6; clone_size: -; cdr3_nt: TGTGCCAGCAGCATAACCGGGACAGGGGATTCACCCCTCCACTTT; cdr3_aa: CASSITGTGDSPLHF
v_call: TRBV7-2; d_call: TRBD1; j_call: TRBJ2-1; clone_size: -; cdr3_nt: TGTGCCAGCAGCTTAGGGACAGGGGGTGAGCAGTTCTTC; cdr3_aa: CASSLGTGGEQFF
v_call: TRBV9; d_call: -; j_call: TRBJ2-6; clone_size: -; cdr3_nt: TGTGCCAGCAGCTCTTTCTCTGGGGCCAACGTCCTGACTTTC; cdr3_aa: CASSSFSGANVLTF
v_call: TRBV2; d_call: -; j_call: TRBJ2-7; clone_size: -; cdr3_nt: TGTGCCAGCAGTGAAGCGCACGAGCAGTACTTC; cdr3_aa: CASSEAHEQYF
v_call: TRBV10-3; d_call: TRBD2; j_call: TRBJ2-3; clone_size: -; cdr3_nt: TGTGCCATCAGTGCCCTAGCGGGGGTGGAGGATACGCAGTATTTT; cdr3_aa: CAISALAGVEDTQYF
v_call: TRBV19; d_call: -; j_call: TRBJ2-2; clone_size: -; cdr3_nt: TGTGCCAGTAGTCCCTGGACAGACACCGGGGAGCTGTTTTTT; cdr3_aa: CASSPWTDTGELFF
v_call: TRBV6-4; d_call: TRBD1; j_call: TRBJ1-2; clone_size: -; cdr3_nt: TGTGCCAGCAGTGACTCGAGGCAGGGGGTGACCTATGGCTACACCTTC; cdr3_aa: CASSDSRQGVTYGYTF
v_call: TRBV6-5; d_call: -; j_call: TRBJ2-1; clone_size: -; cdr3_nt: TGTGCCAGCAGTACCTCCGAGGCCGAGCAGTTCTTC; cdr3_aa: CASSTSEAEQFF
v_call: TRBV13; d_call: -; j_call: TRBJ1-2; clone_size: -; cdr3_nt: TGTGCCAGCAGCTTACGGGGGACGGGCTACACCTTC; cdr3_aa: CASSLRGTGYTF
v_call: TRBV5-4; d_call: -; j_call: TRBJ2-3; clone_size: -; cdr3_nt: TGTGCCAGCACCCCTAAATCCTCTAGCACAGATACGCAGTATTTT; cdr3_aa: CASTPKSSSTDTQYF
v_call: TRBV5-6; d_call: -; j_call: TRBJ2-7; clone_size: -; cdr3_nt: TGTGCCAGCAGTTCGGCCCGATCAAACTACGAGCAGTACTTC; cdr3_aa: CASSSARSNYEQYF
v_call: TRBV7-6; d_call: -; j_call: TRBJ1-5; clone_size: -; cdr3_nt: TGTGCCAGCAGCTTAGGGGCCAAGGGGGGAAATCAGCCCCAGCATTTT; cdr3_aa: CASSLGAKGGNQPQHF
v_call: TRBV30; d_call: -; j_call: TRBJ1-6; clone_size: -; cdr3_nt: TGTGCCTGGAGTGTGGGGAGACTGCTTTCACCCCTCCACTTT; cdr3_aa: CAWSVGRLLSPLHF
v_call: TRBV23-1; d_call: -; j_call: TRBJ1-5; clone_size: few; cdr3_nt: TGCGCCAGCAAGCAGCCCCAGCATTTT; cdr3_aa: CASKQPQHF
v_call: TRBV9; d_call: -; j_call: TRBJ2-7; clone_size: -; cdr3_nt: TGTGCCAGCAGCGTAGGGGCTCACAGGGCCTACGAGCAGTACTTC; cdr3_aa: CASSVGAHRAYEQYF
v_call: TRBV7-9; d_call: TRBD2; j_call: TRBJ2-5; clone_size: -; cdr3_nt: TGTGCCAGCAGCTCGTCGGGGGGGACGGAGACCCAGTACTTC; cdr3_aa: CASSSSGGTETQYF